The present T cell receptor (beta chain) was sequenced within a study of identifying expanded T cells in peripheral blood. The assay was immunoSEQ multiplex PCR, and TCRdb's table has in-frame clones only and misses some. The sample shows about 110,000 clones, about 85% of them seen only once. The ends lost 3 bases at V and 3 bases at J; junction bases unmatched: 4. This CDR3 comprises 15 residues. Germline V gene lookup returns CDR1 SGHRS and CDR2 YFSETQ. This clonotype was sampled from a person between 18 and 75 years old in good health. This chain joins TRBV5-1 and TRBJ1-1; 11 nucleotides match TRBD1. Sequencing used blood. CDR3 in amino acids: CASSWVGQGDTEAFF. In DNA, the CDR3 is TGCGCCAGCAGCTGGGTGGGACAGGGGGACACTGAAGCTTTCTTT. Using reference TRBV5-1 and TRBJ1-1 for the parts outside the CDR3, the full variable domain is KAGVTQTPRYLIKTRGQQVTLSCSPISGHRSVSWYQQTPGQGLQFLFEYFSETQRNKGNFPGRFSGRQFSNSRSEMNVSTLELGDSALYLCASSWVGQGDTEAFFGQGTRLTVV.